These 30 T cell receptor beta chains originate from one sample sequenced in a study of T-cell memory formation after mild COVID-19. TCRdb re-called the 5' RACE reads with MiXCR, one entry per CDR3 protein. The data show hundreds of thousands of distinct CDR3 sequences, approximately 19% seen once. The source material was PBMCs or a T cell subset sorted from them (not recorded which). The receptor source for this set is a man younger than 35 who had mild COVID-19 (a few samples of this study predate the infection). Cell type and time point are not known.

This clonotype was seen a few times. The chain is built from TRBV7-2 and TRBJ1-2, with a possible D match to TRBD1 (6 bases). Germline loops: CDR1 SGHTA, CDR2 FQGNSA. Trimming took off 4 bases at V and 0 bases at J, with 12 bases between the two ends. The CDR3 is made up of 15 amino acids. Here the CDR3 DNA reads TGTGCCAGCAGCTACGGACAGACCACTAACTATGGCTACACCTTC. Translated, it gives CASSYGQTTNYGYTF. Looking up the rest from reference TRBV7-2 and TRBJ1-2 gives the full variable domain: GAGVSQSPSNKVTEKGKDVELRCDPISGHTALYWYRQSLGQGLEFLIYFQGNSAPDKSGLPSDRFSAERTGGSVSTLTIQRTQQEDSAVYLCASSYGQTTNYGYTFGSGTRLTVV.

This clonotype was seen only a few times. This chain links TRBV6-5 with TRBJ1-5; 9 bases are shared with TRBD1. V was clipped by 6 bases and J by 1 base; unmatched bases: 4. The germline gives CDR1 MNHEY, CDR2 SVGAGI. The CDR3 extends over 15 amino acids. CDR3 nucleotides: TGTGCCAGCAGCCACAGGGGGCGAAGCAATCAGCCCCAGCATTTT. Translated, it gives CASSHRGRSNQPQHF.

This clonotype was seen a handful of times. The chain has TRBV30 and TRBJ2-4; the match to TRBD1 covers 7 bases. The germline V gene encodes CDR1 GTSNPN and CDR2 SVGIG (reference sequence). This CDR3 is 14 amino acids long. J was trimmed by 8 bases and V by 4 bases; bases with no gene match: 11. CDR3 coding DNA: TGTGCCTGGACACAGGGGCTTCAAGGGGACATTCAGTACTTC. This translates into CAWTQGLQGDIQYF.

This clonotype was observed a few times. The chain employs TRBV7-2 and TRBJ2-7; 11 nucleotides agree with TRBD1. Trimming at V came to 1 base and at J to 2 bases, leaving 13 bases not matched to a gene. Germline-derived CDR1 and CDR2 are SGHTA and FQGNSA. This CDR3 is built from 19 residues. The CDR3 DNA reads TGTGCCAGCAGCTTAGAAGTCTCCCTATGGGACAGGGGGACCTACGAGCAGTACTTC. It codes for CASSLEVSLWDRGTYEQYF.

This clonotype appeared many times. This chain connects TRBV6-4 to TRBJ2-3, with D perhaps TRBD2 (5 bases). Germline V lookup: CDR1 MRHNA, CDR2 SNTAGT. This CDR3 contains 16 residues. V was trimmed by 2 bases and J by 2 bases, leaving 14 bases between them. In nucleotides, the CDR3 is TGTGCCAGCAGTGACACGTCGGGGAGCGCCACAGATACGCAGTATTTT. As protein: CASSDTSGSATDTQYF.

This chain joins TRBV12-3 or TRBV12-4 and TRBJ2-7; D call uncertain. V lost 4 bases and J lost 3, with 13 bases in between. The CDR3 length is 14 residues. CDR3 sequence reads: CASSSGRSYYEQYF. CDR3 in DNA: TGTGCCAGCAGTTCGGGTCGGAGCTACTACGAGCAGTACTTC.

The CDR3 loop reads CASSRSGQGAHEQYF. In DNA, the CDR3 is TGCGCCAGCAGCCGAAGCGGACAGGGGGCCCACGAGCAGTACTTC. This chain joins TRBV5-1 and TRBJ2-7; 11 bases are shared with TRBD1. CDR1 and CDR2 from the germline V gene are SGHRS and YFSETQ. The ends lost 4 bases at V and 5 bases at J; junction bases unmatched: 8. The CDR3 is made up of 15 amino acids.

J is TRBJ2-5 and V is TRBV12-3 or TRBV12-4, with no clear D. V lost 5 bases and J lost 4, with 11 bases in between. The CDR3 is made up of 13 amino acids. CDR3 bases: TGTGCCAGCAGTCAAGGACCCTCAGAGACCCAGTACTTC. Translated, it gives CASSQGPSETQYF.

This clonotype was detected only a few times. The chain couples TRBV7-2 to TRBJ2-3; 8 bases match TRBD2. V dropped 5 bases and J dropped 3; count of bases not matched to a gene: 4. CDR1 is SGHTA and CDR2 is FQGNSA in the germline V gene. This CDR3 has 14 amino acids. CDR3 in DNA: TGTGCCAGCAGCGGCGGGGGGTGGACAGATACGCAGTATTTT. This gives the protein CASSGGGWTDTQYF.

This clonotype occurred many times. The chain has TRBV6-2 or TRBV6-3 and TRBJ2-5, with TRBD2 as a possible D gene (5 bases). The ends were cut back, 2 bases at V and 5 bases at J, with 15 bases in the middle. The CDR3 sequence is 15 residues long. The V gene's germline CDR1 is MNHEY and CDR2 SVGEGT. The CDR3 DNA follows: TGTGCCAGCAGTTACGGACGGGGTTTGAGGGAGACCCAGTACTTC. It is translated as CASSYGRGLRETQYF.

This clonotype has ten or more counts. The chain is built from TRBV5-1 and TRBJ1-6; D uncertain. Germline loops: CDR1 SGHRS, CDR2 YFSETQ. V was trimmed by 0 bases and J by 7 bases, leaving 8 bases between them. This CDR3 comprises 14 residues. CDR3 loop: CASSLGLGNSPLHF. In DNA form, the CDR3 reads TGCGCCAGCAGCTTGGGGTTGGGAAATTCACCCCTCCACTTT.

V gene TRBV9 combines with J gene TRBJ2-1, with TRBD2 matching 10 bases. The junction had 9 bases not matched to a gene; V was cut back by 0 bases and J by 9 bases. Germline V gene data show CDR1 as SGDLS and CDR2 as YYNGEE. This CDR3 region has 16 residues. CDR3 DNA: TGTGCCAGCAGCGTAGGCAGCGGGGGGGCAGTTGGTGAGCAGTTCTTC. Its protein product is CASSVGSGGAVGEQFF.

The genes are TRBV9 and TRBJ2-7; the D call may be TRBD1 or TRBD2 (5 bases each). The CDR3 consists of 14 residues. The germline CDR1 and CDR2 sequences are SGDLS and YYNGEE. V was clipped by 3 bases and J by 0 bases, with 10 bases between them. CDR3 nucleotides: TGTGCCAGCAGCGAAGCAGGGAGCTCCTACGAGCAGTACTTC. The encoded protein is CASSEAGSSYEQYF.

This clonotype was detected a few times. The rearrangement links TRBV7-2 to TRBJ1-5, with TRBD1 identical over 11 bases. The CDR3 consists of 17 residues. Germline CDR1 SGHTA, CDR2 FQGNSA. J was trimmed by 7 bases and V by 4 bases; bases with no gene match: 12. The CDR3, as DNA: TGTGCCAGCAGCTATACCGGGACAGGGGGTTTGAGGCAGCCCCAGCATTTT. Its protein is CASSYTGTGGLRQPQHF.

Only a few counts were recorded for this clonotype. The chain joins TRBV6-2 or TRBV6-3 to TRBJ2-3; the match to TRBD2 covers 8 bases. Germline lookup yields CDR1 MNHEY and CDR2 SVGEGT. This CDR3 is built from 14 residues. V shed 4 bases and J 6 bases; nucleotides not matched to a gene: 6. The CDR3 here is CASSSSGPTDTQYF. The CDR3 DNA reads as TGTGCCAGCAGTTCTAGCGGGCCAACCGATACGCAGTATTTT.

The genes are TRBV2 and TRBJ2-5, with 11 bases identical to TRBD2. The CDR3 runs to 15 residues. The V segment lost 0 bases and the J segment 6 bases; nucleotides outside the gene matches: 3. The V gene's germline CDR1 is SNHLY and CDR2 FYNNEI. CDR3 nucleotides: TGTGCCAGCAGTGAAGCGCCTAGCGGGGGGAAGACCCAGTACTTC. This gives the protein CASSEAPSGGKTQYF.

This clonotype has a handful of counts. The gene calls are TRBV6-5 and TRBJ2-1; the match to TRBD1 covers 7 bases. The junction had 3 bases not matched to a gene; V was cut back by 5 bases and J by 2 bases. Germline lookup yields CDR1 MNHEY and CDR2 SVGAGI. The CDR3 extends over 14 amino acids. The CDR3 spells CASSRDRAYNEQFF. CDR3 DNA sequence: TGTGCCAGCAGTCGAGACAGGGCCTACAATGAGCAGTTCTTC.

The rearrangement uses TRBV4-3 and TRBJ1-2; 9 nucleotides line up with TRBD1. Germline V gene lookup returns CDR1 LGHNA and CDR2 YSLEER. The CDR3 totals 16 residues. V was pared by 4 bases and J by 4 bases, with 10 bases of the junction left unmatched. CDR3 bases: TGCGCCAGCAGCCCTCAACCCTTGGACAGGGGCTATGGCTACACCTTC. This codes for CASSPQPLDRGYGYTF.

This clonotype occurred a few times. The chain carries TRBV6-5 and TRBJ1-6; D is uncertain. Trimming took off 4 bases at V and 8 bases at J, with 12 bases between the two ends. The CDR3 contains 14 residues. Germline assignment: CDR1 MNHEY and CDR2 SVGAGI. The CDR3 DNA reads TGTGCCAGCAGTTGGGTAGGGCGGGATTCACCCCTCCACTTT. This codes for CASSWVGRDSPLHF.

The rearrangement links TRBV6-6 to TRBJ1-5; D remains ambiguous. V lost 5 bases and J 3 bases, leaving 8 bases between the germline ends. Germline CDR1 and CDR2: MNHNY and SVGAGI (reference sequence). This CDR3 has 13 amino acids. CDR3 region: CASSAAVNQPQHF. In nucleotides, the CDR3 is TGTGCCAGCAGTGCAGCGGTCAATCAGCCCCAGCATTTT.

Ten or more counts support this clonotype. The chain recombines TRBV27 with TRBJ1-6; D not certain. Germline V gives CDR1 MNHEY, CDR2 SMNVEV (reference sequence). The CDR3 contains 13 residues. V was cut by 4 bases and J by 6 bases, with 7 bases left in between. This CDR3 is CASSSTPNSPLHF. In DNA, the CDR3 is TGTGCCAGCAGTTCGACCCCTAATTCACCCCTCCACTTT.

V and J are TRBV5-6 and TRBJ2-3, with D possibly matching TRBD1 (5 bases). This CDR3 spans 15 amino acids. The ends were cut back, 1 base at V and 5 bases at J, with 14 bases in the middle. CDR1 and CDR2 (germline): SGHDT, YYEEEE. DNA for the CDR3: TGTGCCAGCAGCTTGCTTAGCAGGGCAGGAGATACGCAGTATTTT. This gives the protein CASSLLSRAGDTQYF. Together with reference TRBV5-6 and TRBJ2-3, the CDR3 gives the full variable domain: DAGVTQSPTHLIKTRGQQVTLRCSPKSGHDTVSWYQQALGQGPQFIFQYYEEEERQRGNFPDRFSGHQFPNYSSELNVNALLLGDSALYLCASSLLSRAGDTQYFGPGTRLTVL.

The chain uses TRBV7-3 and TRBJ2-2; D is unclear. V was pared by 1 base and J by 0 bases, with 9 bases between. The CDR3 loop spans 16 amino acids. The germline CDR1 and CDR2 sequences are SGHTA and FQGTGA. The CDR3 region has the DNA TGTGCCAGCAGCTTAAGGGCAGCCACGAACACCGGGGAGCTGTTTTTT. It translates to CASSLRAATNTGELFF.

The CDR3 loop is CASSSPEGAGNQPQHF. The CDR3 DNA reads as TGTGCCAGCAGTTCTCCCGAGGGGGCGGGCAATCAGCCCCAGCATTTT. This chain uses TRBV28 with TRBJ1-5; 7 bases map to TRBD1. The CDR3 loop spans 16 amino acids. Germline V gives CDR1 MDHEN, CDR2 SYDVKM. The ends lost 4 bases at V and 2 bases at J; junction bases unmatched: 8.

The gene calls are TRBV6-1 and TRBJ1-1; D unresolved. Germline CDR1 MNHNS, CDR2 SASEGT. The CDR3 is 13 amino acids. Trimming took 6 bases from V and 4 from J, leaving 12 bases between them. The CDR3 region has the DNA TGTGCCAGCAGGGCCCGGGGTGGCACTGAAGCTTTCTTT. Translation: CASRARGGTEAFF.

The V call is TRBV6-5, the J call TRBJ2-1; 12 bases are shared with TRBD1. This CDR3 comprises 17 residues. J gave up 12 bases and V 2 bases, and 14 bases lay outside the gene matches. CDR1 and CDR2 (germline): MNHEY, SVGAGI. CDR3 loop: CASSYRPTGTGGGGQFF. Written as DNA, the CDR3 is TGTGCCAGCAGTTACCGCCCAACCGGGACAGGGGGCGGTGGGCAGTTCTTC.

Turning to this clonotype: This may stem from a read error, because a much larger clone lies one nucleotide away. In nucleotides, the CDR3 is TGTGCCAGCAGCTTCGAGAGCACAGATACGCAGTATTTT. It encodes CASSFESTDTQYF. V gene TRBV13 combines with J gene TRBJ2-3, with no clear D. In germline, CDR1 is PRHDT, CDR2 FYEKMQ (reference sequence). This CDR3 comprises 13 residues. V was shortened by 3 bases and J by 0 bases, with 4 bases between the two germline ends.

The chain is built from TRBV6-5 and TRBJ1-2; 7 nucleotides align to TRBD1. The CDR3 totals 14 residues. V shed 1 base, J shed 4 bases, and the junction held 3 bases outside the gene matches. Per germline, CDR1 MNHEY and CDR2 SVGAGI. As DNA, the CDR3 is TGTGCCAGCAGTTACTTGACAGGGACCTATGGCTACACCTTC. Its translation is CASSYLTGTYGYTF.

This clonotype was seen more than once but under ten times. The chain links TRBV12-3 or TRBV12-4 to TRBJ2-3, with D possibly matching TRBD1 (7 bases). The CDR3 consists of 15 residues. V was shortened by 3 bases and J by 3 bases, with 13 bases between the two germline ends. CDR3: CASSLQGGLTDTQYF. DNA for the CDR3: TGTGCCAGCAGTTTGCAGGGGGGATTGACAGATACGCAGTATTTT.

This sequence joins TRBV20-1 and TRBJ1-6; D not certain. From germline, CDR1 is DFQATT and CDR2 SNEGSKA (reference sequence). Trimming cost V 0 bases and J 9 bases, with 12 bases left between them. CDR3 size: 14 residues. CDR3 sequence: CSARDAAAFSPLHF. DNA for the CDR3: TGCAGTGCTAGAGACGCGGCAGCTTTTTCACCCCTCCACTTT.